One sample yielded the 17 T cell receptor beta chains listed below, sequenced in a study of cytomegalovirus exposure and HLA in healthy donors. Using immunoSEQ multiplex PCR, the repertoire was profiled, and TCRdb retains in-frame clones only, with some absent. The sample includes approximately 160,000 clones, 85% to 90% of them seen just once. Sequencing input: PBMCs. The receptors were gathered from a woman aged 18-30 years in good health and CMV-seropositive.

V is TRBV6-6 and J is TRBJ2-7; 11 bases fit TRBD1. The CDR3 contains 16 residues. Trimming took 1 base from V and 0 from J; bases not matched to a gene: 2. Germline assignment: CDR1 MNHNY and CDR2 SVGAGI (reference sequence). The CDR3 reads CASSYYGTGGSYEQYF. DNA for the CDR3: TGTGCCAGCAGTTACTATGGGACAGGGGGCTCCTACGAGCAGTACTTC.

The J gene is TRBJ2-1, the V gene TRBV7-2; 7 bases fit TRBD1. The CDR3 runs to 13 residues. Germline assignment: CDR1 SGHTA and CDR2 FQGNSA. Trimming at V came to 5 bases and at J to 10 bases, leaving 8 bases not matched to a gene. CDR3 nucleotides: TGTGCCAGCAGCGTAGACAGGGCACGAGAGCAGTTCTTC. It specifies CASSVDRAREQFF. The full variable domain, with the rest looked up from reference TRBV7-2 and TRBJ2-1, is GAGVSQSPSNKVTEKGKDVELRCDPISGHTALYWYRQSLGQGLEFLIYFQGNSAPDKSGLPSDRFSAERTGGSVSTLTIQRTQQEDSAVYLCASSVDRAREQFFGPGTRLTVL.

The chain uses TRBV27 and TRBJ2-5; 13 nucleotides align to TRBD2. Losses at the gene ends were 5 bases for V and 4 bases for J; bases not matched to a gene: 7. From germline, CDR1 is MNHEY and CDR2 SMNVEV (reference sequence). This CDR3 is built from 16 residues. The CDR3 region is CASSRTSGSFPETQYF. CDR3 in DNA: TGTGCCAGCAGTCGGACTAGCGGGAGCTTCCCAGAGACCCAGTACTTC.

To note about this clone: Possible read error: a much larger clone is one base away. This chain joins TRBV30 and TRBJ1-2; TRBD1 matches at 8 bases. Germline assignment: CDR1 GTSNPN and CDR2 SVGIG (reference sequence). V shed 2 bases and J 2 bases; nucleotides not matched to a gene: 1. This CDR3 spans 13 amino acids. This CDR3 reads CAWSRTGNYGYTF. For the CDR3, the DNA is TGTGCCTGGAGTCGGACAGGGAACTATGGCTACACCTTC.

The chain has TRBV19 and TRBJ2-7; no clear D gene. V was clipped by 3 bases and J by 5 bases, with 14 bases between them. Germline CDR1 reads LNHDA; CDR2 reads SQIVND (reference sequence). This CDR3 has 14 residues. CDR3 sequence (DNA): TGTGCCAGTAGTATGGGTCTAGACGTCAACGAGCAGTACTTC. Protein sequence: CASSMGLDVNEQYF. Variable domain in full (rest from reference TRBV19 and TRBJ2-7): DGGITQSPKYLFRKEGQNVTLSCEQNLNHDAMYWYRQDPGQGLRLIYYSQIVNDFQKGDIAEGYSVSREKKESFPLTVTSAQKNPTAFYLCASSMGLDVNEQYFGPGTRLTVT.

V usage is TRBV30 and J usage is TRBJ2-1; D is undetermined. CDR1 is GTSNPN and CDR2 is SVGIG in the germline V gene (reference sequence). V shed 2 bases and J shed 8 bases, with 10 bases lying between them. The CDR3 has 12 amino acids. CDR3 DNA sequence: TGTGCCTGGAGTTTGCAGCGCCATGAGCAGTTCTTC. The encoded protein is CAWSLQRHEQFF.

This chain connects TRBV28 to TRBJ1-2; 7 bases fit TRBD1. The germline V gene has CDR1 MDHEN and CDR2 SYDVKM. This CDR3 is built from 15 residues. The V segment lost 7 bases and the J segment 7 bases; nucleotides outside the gene matches: 15. CDR3 DNA sequence: TGTGCCAGCAATGTACCGACAGGGCGGCTGAGTGGCTACACCTTC. It yields the protein CASNVPTGRLSGYTF.

The V call is TRBV7-2, the J call TRBJ2-1, with D perhaps matching TRBD2 (6 bases). Trimming removed 0 bases at V and 0 bases at J, with 12 bases between. This CDR3 spans 17 amino acids. Germline assignment: CDR1 SGHTA and CDR2 FQGNSA. DNA for the CDR3: TGTGCCAGCAGCTTAGCGGGACTCCCTAGCTCCTACAATGAGCAGTTCTTC. Translating gives CASSLAGLPSSYNEQFF.

The V gene is TRBV30, the J gene TRBJ1-4; D is perhaps TRBD1 (5 bases). The CDR3 has 13 amino acids. Trimming shortened V by 6 bases and J by 3 bases, and 11 bases separated the two germline ends. Per germline, CDR1 GTSNPN and CDR2 SVGIG (reference sequence). CDR3 nucleotides: TGTGCCTGTAGGGGACTTTCTAATGAAAAACTGTTTTTT. Residues: CACRGLSNEKLFF. The full variable domain, in which reference TRBV30 and TRBJ1-4 provide the parts outside the CDR3, is SQTIHQWPATLVQPVGSPLSLECTVEGTSNPNLYWYRQAAGRGLQLLFYSVGIGQISSEVPQNLSASRPQDRQFILSSKKLLLSDSGFYLCACRGLSNEKLFFGSGTQLSVL.

The J gene is TRBJ2-1, the V gene TRBV6-5; D is possibly TRBD2 (6 bases). Germline V gene lookup returns CDR1 MNHEY and CDR2 SVGAGI. Trimming cost V 6 bases and J 7 bases, with 16 bases left between them. This CDR3 region has 14 residues. CDR3 sequence: CASRPGTGINEQFF. Written as DNA, the CDR3 is TGTGCCAGCAGACCCGGGACTGGTATAAATGAGCAGTTCTTC.

The rearrangement uses TRBV5-3 and TRBJ2-1; the D gene is possibly TRBD1 (7 bases). TRBV5-3 carries the ORF label, with uncertain function. The CDR3 totals 18 residues. The V gene lost 4 bases and the J gene lost 0 bases, with 20 bases spanning the gap. CDR3 sequence: CARSPTGSGGSSYNEQFF. The CDR3 DNA is TGTGCCAGAAGCCCAACCGGCTCAGGGGGGAGCTCCTACAATGAGCAGTTCTTC.

The chain couples TRBV13 to TRBJ2-2; D perhaps matches TRBD1 (7 bases). Germline values: CDR1 PRHDT, CDR2 FYEKMQ (reference sequence). V was cut by 0 bases and J by 5 bases, with 10 bases left in between. This CDR3 has 15 amino acids. The CDR3 spells CASSLGPGGTGELFF. The CDR3 DNA reads as TGTGCCAGCAGCTTAGGGCCAGGGGGGACCGGGGAGCTGTTTTTT.

The rearrangement joins TRBV18 to TRBJ2-1; maybe TRBD1 (5 bases). V shed 5 bases and J shed 3 bases, with 5 bases lying between them. Germline V gene data show CDR1 as KGHSH and CDR2 as LQKENI. The CDR3 has 12 amino acids. CDR3 DNA: TGTGCCAGCTCAGACAGCTACAATGAGCAGTTCTTC. Translation: CASSDSYNEQFF.

The CDR3 sequence: CASSLEGADQPQHF. CDR3 sequence (DNA): TGCGCCAGCAGCTTGGAGGGGGCGGATCAGCCCCAGCATTTT. The rearrangement joins TRBV5-1 to TRBJ1-5; 7 nucleotides match TRBD1. Germline assignment: CDR1 SGHRS and CDR2 YFSETQ. The CDR3 consists of 14 residues. J lost 5 bases, V lost 0 bases, and 2 bases had no gene match.

The table lists this clone with a few counts. CDR3 region: CASSPWDTDYGYTF. The CDR3 nucleotides are TGTGCCAGCAGTCCCTGGGACACTGACTATGGCTACACCTTC. The J gene is TRBJ1-2, the V gene TRBV28; D may be TRBD1 (6 bases). V lost 5 bases, J lost 3 bases, and 13 bases lay in between. Looked up from germline, CDR1 is MDHEN and CDR2 is SYDVKM. This CDR3 comprises 14 residues.

The gene calls are TRBV10-3 and TRBJ2-3, with 10 bases that match TRBD2. Germline loops: CDR1 ENHRY, CDR2 SYGVKD. The CDR3 runs to 16 residues. The junction had 11 bases not matched to a gene; V was cut back by 4 bases and J by 7 bases. CDR3 sequence: CAISAPGAGGHYTQYF. DNA of the CDR3: TGTGCCATCAGTGCCCCGGGAGCGGGAGGGCACTATACGCAGTATTTT.

The chain is built from TRBV2 and TRBJ2-3, with a possible D match to TRBD2 (6 bases). Trimming took 8 bases from V and 7 from J, leaving 13 bases between them. Germline-derived CDR1 and CDR2 are SNHLY and FYNNEI. This CDR3 spans 12 amino acids. The DNA for the CDR3 is TGTGCCAGCCGTAGACTAGTTTATACGCAGTATTTT. The encoded protein is CASRRLVYTQYF.